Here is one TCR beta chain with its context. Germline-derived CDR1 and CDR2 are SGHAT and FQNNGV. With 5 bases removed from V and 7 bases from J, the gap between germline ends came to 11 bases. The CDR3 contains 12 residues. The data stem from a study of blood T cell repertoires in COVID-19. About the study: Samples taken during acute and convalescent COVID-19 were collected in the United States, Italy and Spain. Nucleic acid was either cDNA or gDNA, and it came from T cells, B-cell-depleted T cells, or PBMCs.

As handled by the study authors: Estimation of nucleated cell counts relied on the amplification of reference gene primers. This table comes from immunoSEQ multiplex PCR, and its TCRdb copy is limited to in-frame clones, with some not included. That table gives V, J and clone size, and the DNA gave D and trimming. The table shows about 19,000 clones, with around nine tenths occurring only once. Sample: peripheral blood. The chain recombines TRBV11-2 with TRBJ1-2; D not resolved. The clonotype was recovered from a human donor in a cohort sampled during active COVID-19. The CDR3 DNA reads TGTGCCAGCAGCCCAAGCCGCTTTGGCTACACCTTC. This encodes CASSPSRFGYTF.